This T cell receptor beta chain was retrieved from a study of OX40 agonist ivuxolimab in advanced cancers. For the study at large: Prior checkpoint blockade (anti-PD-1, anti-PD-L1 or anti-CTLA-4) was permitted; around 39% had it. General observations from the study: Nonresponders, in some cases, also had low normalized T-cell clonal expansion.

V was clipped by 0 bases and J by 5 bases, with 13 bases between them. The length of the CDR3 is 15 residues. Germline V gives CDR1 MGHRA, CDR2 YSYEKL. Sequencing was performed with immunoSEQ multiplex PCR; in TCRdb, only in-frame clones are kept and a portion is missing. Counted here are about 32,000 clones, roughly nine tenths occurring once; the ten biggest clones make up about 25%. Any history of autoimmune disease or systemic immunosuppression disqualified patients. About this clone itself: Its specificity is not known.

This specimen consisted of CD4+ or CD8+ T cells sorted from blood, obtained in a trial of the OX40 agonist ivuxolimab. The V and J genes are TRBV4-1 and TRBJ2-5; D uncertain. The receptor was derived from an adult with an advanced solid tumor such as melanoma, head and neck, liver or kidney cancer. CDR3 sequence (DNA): TGCGCCAGCAGCCAAGATCGAGCCCAATGGGAGACCCAGTACTTC. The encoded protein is CASSQDRAQWETQYF.